This TCR beta chain was obtained from a study of blood T cell repertoires in COVID-19. For the study at large: Material from acute and convalescent COVID-19 was sourced from the United States, Italy and Spain.

The germline V gene has CDR1 SEHNR and CDR2 FQNEAQ (reference sequence). This CDR3 contains 13 residues. V was shortened by 1 base and J by 9 bases, with 12 bases between the two germline ends. In the authors' workflow: Amplified reference gene primers provided the basis for estimating nucleated cell counts. Produced via immunoSEQ multiplex PCR; TCRdb's table is partial and in-frame only. The V and J calls and the clone size are those of that table, but D and trimming were determined from the DNA. Of 80,000 or so clones in the sample, around nine tenths were seen once. The receptor was isolated from a woman aged 55-70 years with acute or convalescent COVID-19. The material sequenced was peripheral blood. The rearrangement joins TRBV7-9 to TRBJ1-1; no firm D call. This chain's CDR3 is CASSLETTDQAFF. The CDR3 DNA reads TGTGCCAGCAGCTTAGAGACAACAGATCAAGCTTTCTTT.